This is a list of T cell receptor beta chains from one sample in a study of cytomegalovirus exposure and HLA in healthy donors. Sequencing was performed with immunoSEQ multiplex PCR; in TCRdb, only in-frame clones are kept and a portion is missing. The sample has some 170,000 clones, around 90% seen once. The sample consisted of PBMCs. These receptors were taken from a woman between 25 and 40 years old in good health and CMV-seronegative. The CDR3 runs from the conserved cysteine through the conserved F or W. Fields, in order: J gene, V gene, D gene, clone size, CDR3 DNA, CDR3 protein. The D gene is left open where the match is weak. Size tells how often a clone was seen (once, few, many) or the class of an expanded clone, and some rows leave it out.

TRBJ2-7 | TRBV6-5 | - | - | TGTGCCAGTGGACTATCCCGCTACGAGCAGTACTTC | CASGLSRYEQYF
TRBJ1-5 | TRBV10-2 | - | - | TGCGCCAGCAGTGAGTCACACAGGAATTTCGGCAATCAGCCCCAGCATTTT | CASSESHRNFGNQPQHF
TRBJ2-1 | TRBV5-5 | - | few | TGTGCCAGCAGCTTGGTGAGGGCCATGGCGAACAATGAGCAGTTCTTC | CASSLVRAMANNEQFF
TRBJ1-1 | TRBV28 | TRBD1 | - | TGTGCCAGCATCGGACAGGACCCTAATTCGAACACTGAAGCTTTCTTT | CASIGQDPNSNTEAFF
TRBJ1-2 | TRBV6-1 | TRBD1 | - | TGTGCCAGCAGTGGGGGACAGGGTAGGATCGGGGGCTACACCTTC | CASSGGQGRIGGYTF
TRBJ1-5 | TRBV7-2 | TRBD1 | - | TGTGCCAGCAGCTTAGTGGACAGGGGCCCTCAGCCCCAGCATTTT | CASSLVDRGPQPQHF
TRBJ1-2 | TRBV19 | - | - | TGTGCCAGTAGTAGGGACAATCATGGCTACACCTTC | CASSRDNHGYTF
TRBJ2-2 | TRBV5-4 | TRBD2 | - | TGTGCCAGCAGCTTGGAGGGGAGGGCCTTCACCGGGGAGCTGTTTTTT | CASSLEGRAFTGELFF
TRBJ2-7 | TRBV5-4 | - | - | TGTGCCAGCAGCTTGGGAACAGGGTGGGCCGAGCAGTACTTC | CASSLGTGWAEQYF
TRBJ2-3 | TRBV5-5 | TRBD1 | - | TGTGCCAGCAGGAGGCGACAGGGTCCAGATACGCAGTATTTT | CASRRRQGPDTQYF
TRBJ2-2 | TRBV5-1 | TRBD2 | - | TGCGCCAGCAGCACGACGACTAGCGGGAGCGCCGGGGAGCTGTTTTTT | CASSTTTSGSAGELFF
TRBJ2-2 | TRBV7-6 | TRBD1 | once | TGTGCCAGCAGAGATCCGAGACAGGGCACCGGGGAGCTGTTTTTT | CASRDPRQGTGELFF
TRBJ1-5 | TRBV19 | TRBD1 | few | TGTGCCAGTCGTCCGGACAGGGGCTTTTTTCAGCCCCAGCATTTT | CASRPDRGFFQPQHF
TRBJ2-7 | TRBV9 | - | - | TGTGCCAGCAGCGTAGCAGACGGGAGTGGCAACGAGCAGTACTTC | CASSVADGSGNEQYF
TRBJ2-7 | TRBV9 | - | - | TGTGCCAGCACCCTAGGGCCCCAGGGCTACGAGCAGTACTTC | CASTLGPQGYEQYF
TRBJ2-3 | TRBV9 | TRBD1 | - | TGTGCCAGCAGCCCCGGGACAGGGGGCGGCACAGATACGCAGTATTTT | CASSPGTGGGTDTQYF
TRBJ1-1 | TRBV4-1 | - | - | TGCGCCAGCAGCCAAGACGGGGGGCTAGGGGCTTTCTTT | CASSQDGGLGAFF
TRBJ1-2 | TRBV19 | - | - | TGTGCCAGTAGTATAGATACGAGCGTTACGGGCTACACCTTC | CASSIDTSVTGYTF
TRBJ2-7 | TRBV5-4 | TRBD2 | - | TGTGCCAGCAGCTTGGGAGGTAGCGGGAGTAGGTACGAGCAGTACTTC | CASSLGGSGSRYEQYF
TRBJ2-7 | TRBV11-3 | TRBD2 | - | TGTGCCAGCAGCTTTTCACTAGCGCTCCCCGGGGAGCAGTACTTC | CASSFSLALPGEQYF
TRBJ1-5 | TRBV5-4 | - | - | TGTGCCAGCAGCCGGGCAGGGGGCAATCAGCCCCAGCATTTT | CASSRAGGNQPQHF
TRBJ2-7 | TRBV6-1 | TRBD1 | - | TGTGCCAGCAGTGAAGGGTCAGGGGGCTATTACGAGCAGTACTTC | CASSEGSGGYYEQYF
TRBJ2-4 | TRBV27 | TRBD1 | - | TGTGCCAGCAGTATAGGGACAGGGAGTGACATTCAGTACTTC | CASSIGTGSDIQYF
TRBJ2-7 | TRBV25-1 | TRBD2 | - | TGTGCCAGCAGTGACCCCTGGGGACTAGCAACCTACGAGCAGTACTTC | CASSDPWGLATYEQYF
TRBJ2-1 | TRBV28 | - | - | TGTGCCAGCTCCTTTCGGATCGTGCGGAACAATGAGCAGTTCTTC | CASSFRIVRNNEQFF
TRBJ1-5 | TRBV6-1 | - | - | TGTGCCAGCAGCGCCCCCGGGGGGACTAATCAGCCCCAGCATTTT | CASSAPGGTNQPQHF
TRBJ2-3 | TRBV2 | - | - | TGTGCCAGCCGTGGCGGGACAGACACAGATACGCAGTATTTT | CASRGGTDTDTQYF
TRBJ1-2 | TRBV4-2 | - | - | TGTGCCAGCAGCCAAGGGCGGGTGATGGATGAGTATGGCTACACCTTC | CASSQGRVMDEYGYTF
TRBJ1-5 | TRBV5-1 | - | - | TGCGCCAGCAGCGCCAAATCCAGGGATGGTCAGCCCCAGCATTTT | CASSAKSRDGQPQHF
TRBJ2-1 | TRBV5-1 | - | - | TGCGCCAGCAGCAGGGGCGGGAACTCCTACAATGAGCAGTTCTTC | CASSRGGNSYNEQFF
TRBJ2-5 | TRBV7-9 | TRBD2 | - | TGTGCCAGCAGCTTTGTAGCGGGAGGTTCTGAGACCCAGTACTTC | CASSFVAGGSETQYF
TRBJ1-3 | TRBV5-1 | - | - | TGCGCCAGCAGCTTGGCCCCTAGAAGAGAAAACACCATATATTTT | CASSLAPRRENTIYF
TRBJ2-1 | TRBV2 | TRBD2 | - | TGTGCCAGCAGTCAACTAGCGTGGGGAGCGGATGAGCAGTTCTTC | CASSQLAWGADEQFF
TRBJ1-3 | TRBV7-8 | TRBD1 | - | TGTGCCAGCAGCTTAGCGGTCGCGGGACAGGGGACTGGAAACACCATATATTTT | CASSLAVAGQGTGNTIYF
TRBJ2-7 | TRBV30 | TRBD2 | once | TGTGCCTGGAGTAACTATCCAGCGGGAGGTACGAGCGAGCAGTACTTC | CAWSNYPAGGTSEQYF
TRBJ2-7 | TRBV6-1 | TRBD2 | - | TGTGCCAGCAGTGAAGCGCGGACTAGCGGGAGAGCAGGGTACGAGCAGTACTTC | CASSEARTSGRAGYEQYF
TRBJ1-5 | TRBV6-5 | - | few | TGTGCCAGCAGGGCCGGGGGGGGCTATCAGCCCCAGCATTTT | CASRAGGGYQPQHF
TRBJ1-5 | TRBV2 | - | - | TGTGCCAGCAGCGACAGTGTGTCTCAGCCCCAGCATTTT | CASSDSVSQPQHF
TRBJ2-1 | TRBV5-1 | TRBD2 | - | TGCGCCAGCAAAGAAGTAGCGGGCCCTCCCTACAATGAGCAGTTCTTC | CASKEVAGPPYNEQFF
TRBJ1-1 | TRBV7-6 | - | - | TGTGCCAGCAGCTCCGGGACAAGGATGAACACTGAAGCTTTCTTT | CASSSGTRMNTEAFF
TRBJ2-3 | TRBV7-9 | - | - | TGTGCCAGCAGCCCGCGGACGGGGGACCACGTAGATACGCAGTATTTT | CASSPRTGDHVDTQYF
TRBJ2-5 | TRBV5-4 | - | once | TGTGCCAGCAACGCGGGCTACCAAGAGACCCAGTACTTC | CASNAGYQETQYF